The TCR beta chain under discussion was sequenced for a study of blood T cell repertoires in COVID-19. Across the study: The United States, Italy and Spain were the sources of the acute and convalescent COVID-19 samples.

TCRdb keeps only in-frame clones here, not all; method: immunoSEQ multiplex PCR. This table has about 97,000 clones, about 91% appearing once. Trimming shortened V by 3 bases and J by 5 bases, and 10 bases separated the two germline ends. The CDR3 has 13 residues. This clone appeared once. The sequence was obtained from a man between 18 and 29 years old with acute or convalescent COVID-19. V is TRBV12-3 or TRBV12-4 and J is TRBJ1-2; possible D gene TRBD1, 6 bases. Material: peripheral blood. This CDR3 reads CASSFRQGYGYTF. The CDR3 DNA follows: TGTGCCAGCAGTTTCCGTCAGGGGTATGGCTACACCTTC.